These 9 T cell receptor beta chains came from one sample sequenced in a study of cytomegalovirus exposure and HLA in healthy donors. Both 60 Vbeta primers and 13 Jbeta primers went into the PCR. Data came from immunoSEQ multiplex PCR; TCRdb stores just in-frame clones and leaves some out. Among under 200,000 clones listed, approximately 73% were seen once. The sample consisted of PBMCs. These receptors came from a middle-aged man in good health and CMV-seronegative.

This sequence joins TRBV7-2 and TRBJ1-1; perhaps TRBD1 as D (5 bases). Deletions cut 3 bases from V and 1 base from J, with 12 bases between. This CDR3 has 15 amino acids. Germline V gene sequence: CDR1 SGHTA, CDR2 FQGNSA. The CDR3 loop reads CASSFQGIQNTEAFF. The CDR3, as DNA: TGTGCCAGCAGCTTTCAGGGCATTCAGAACACTGAAGCTTTCTTT.

This sequence joins TRBV10-2 and TRBJ2-1; D possibly corresponds to TRBD1 (5 bases). The CDR3 contains 11 residues. Germline V gives CDR1 WSHSY, CDR2 SAAADI. The germline V and J ends were trimmed by 4 bases and 15 bases, with 13 bases remaining between them. CDR3 in DNA: TGCGCCAGCAGTGTCCAGGGCCGCTCGTTCTTC. The encoded protein is CASSVQGRSFF.

This clone was seen a few times. This rearrangement joins TRBV29-1 to TRBJ1-2; D is undetermined. The germline V and J ends were trimmed by 7 bases and 0 bases, with 15 bases remaining between them. CDR3 length: 14 amino acids. Germline CDR1 and CDR2: SQVTM and ANQGSEA. Here the CDR3 reads CSAGRSGTNYGYTF. The CDR3 bases are TGCAGCGCCGGGAGGTCGGGTACTAACTATGGCTACACCTTC.

CDR3 bases: TGTGCCATCACCCCGGAGGGGGGGGCAGATACGCAGTATTTT. As protein: CAITPEGGADTQYF. The V and J genes are TRBV10-3 and TRBJ2-3; possibly TRBD2 for D (7 bases). V dropped 7 bases and J dropped 4 bases, with 15 bases sitting between them. CDR1 is ENHRY, CDR2 SYGVKD, per germline. The CDR3 loop spans 14 amino acids.

The genes are TRBV6-1 and TRBJ2-3; D possibly corresponds to TRBD2 (5 bases). Trimming left V 6 bases short and J 0 bases short, with 13 bases between. The CDR3 is 15 residues long. CDR1 is MNHNS, CDR2 SASEGT, per germline. The CDR3 loop reads CASRTRRTSTDTQYF. In DNA form, the CDR3 reads TGTGCCAGCAGAACCAGGAGGACTAGCACAGATACGCAGTATTTT.

V is TRBV27 and J is TRBJ1-1; possible D gene TRBD1, 5 bases. The V and J ends lost 5 bases and 2 bases respectively, with 12 bases between them. CDR3 length equals 14 residues. Germline V gene data show CDR1 as MNHEY and CDR2 as SMNVEV (reference sequence). CDR3 protein: CASSTSQGNTEAFF. Here the CDR3 DNA reads TGTGCCAGCAGTACTTCCCAGGGCAACACTGAAGCTTTCTTT.

The V gene is TRBV6-1, the J gene TRBJ1-2, with 9 bases identical to TRBD1. The junction had 11 bases not matched to a gene; V was cut back by 6 bases and J by 6 bases. Germline V gene lookup returns CDR1 MNHNS and CDR2 SASEGT. The CDR3 runs 15 residues. The DNA of the CDR3 is TGTGCCAGCAGCCAGGACAGGGGTAGAGCTAATGGCTACACCTTC. It encodes CASSQDRGRANGYTF.

The rearrangement links TRBV6-6 to TRBJ2-5; 12 nucleotides line up with TRBD2. This CDR3 region has 15 residues. Trimming removed 6 bases from V and 5 bases from J; junction bases left unmatched: 7. Per the germline V gene, CDR1 is MNHNY and CDR2 is SVGAGI (reference sequence). CDR3 nucleotides: TGTGCCAGCAGGTCTAGCGGGGGGGGTGAGGAGACCCAGTACTTC. It translates to CASRSSGGGEETQYF.

This clone is a singleton in its sample. The chain employs TRBV5-1 and TRBJ1-6; D remains unclear. Germline V gene sequence: CDR1 SGHRS, CDR2 YFSETQ. This CDR3 comprises 16 residues. Between the trimmed V and J ends, which lost 3 bases and 5 bases, there was a span of 15 bases. CDR3 bases: TGCGCCAGCAGCTCCACCGGGATCGCAGATAATTCACCCCTCCACTTT. Protein: CASSSTGIADNSPLHF.